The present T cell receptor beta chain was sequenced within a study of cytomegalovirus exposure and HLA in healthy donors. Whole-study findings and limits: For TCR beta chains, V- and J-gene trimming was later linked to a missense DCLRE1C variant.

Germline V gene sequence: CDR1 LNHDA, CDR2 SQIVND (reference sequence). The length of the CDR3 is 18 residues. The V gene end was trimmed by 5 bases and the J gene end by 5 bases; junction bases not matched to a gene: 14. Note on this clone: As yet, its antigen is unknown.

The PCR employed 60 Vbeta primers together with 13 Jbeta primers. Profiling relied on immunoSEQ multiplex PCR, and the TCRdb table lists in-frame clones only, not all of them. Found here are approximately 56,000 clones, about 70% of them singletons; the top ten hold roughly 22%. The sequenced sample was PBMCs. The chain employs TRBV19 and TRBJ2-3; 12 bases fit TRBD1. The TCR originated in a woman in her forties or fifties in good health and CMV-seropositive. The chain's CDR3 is CASSVFGGQGAVKDTQYF. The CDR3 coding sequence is TGTGCCAGTAGTGTATTCGGGGGACAGGGGGCTGTCAAAGATACGCAGTATTTT. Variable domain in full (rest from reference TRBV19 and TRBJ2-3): DGGITQSPKYLFRKEGQNVTLSCEQNLNHDAMYWYRQDPGQGLRLIYYSQIVNDFQKGDIAEGYSVSREKKESFPLTVTSAQKNPTAFYLCASSVFGGQGAVKDTQYFGPGTRLTVL.